This section outlines one TCR beta chain sequence together with its context. The entry originates in a study of CD8 T cells in ankylosing spondylitis. The germline CDR1 and CDR2 sequences are DFQATT and SNEGSKA (reference sequence). Trimming took 3 bases from V and 4 from J, leaving 9 bases between them. The CDR3 spans 12 residues. From the 5' RACE reads, TCRdb called clonotypes with MiXCR, one entry per CDR3 protein. The sample lists nearly 250,000 distinct CDR3 sequences; 32% were seen once. What was sequenced was blood, either unsorted or a sorted T cell fraction (not recorded which). This sequence originates from a male donor with ankylosing spondylitis or in good health (not recorded which). The rearrangement uses TRBV20-1 and TRBJ2-5, with D unclear. The CDR3 is CSASALGETQYF. The CDR3, as DNA: TGCAGTGCTAGTGCGCTTGGAGAGACCCAGTACTTC.